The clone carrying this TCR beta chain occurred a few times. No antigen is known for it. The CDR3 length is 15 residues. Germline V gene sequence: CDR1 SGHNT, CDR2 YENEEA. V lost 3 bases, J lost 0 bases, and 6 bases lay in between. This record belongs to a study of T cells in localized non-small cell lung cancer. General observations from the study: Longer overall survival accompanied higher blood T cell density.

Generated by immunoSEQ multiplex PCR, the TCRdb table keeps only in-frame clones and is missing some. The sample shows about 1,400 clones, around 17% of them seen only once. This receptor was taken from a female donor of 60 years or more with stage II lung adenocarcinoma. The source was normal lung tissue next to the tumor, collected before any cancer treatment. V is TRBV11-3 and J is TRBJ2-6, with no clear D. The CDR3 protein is CASSFGDSGANVLTF. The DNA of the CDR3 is TGTGCCAGCAGCTTCGGCGACTCTGGGGCCAACGTCCTGACTTTC.